This T cell receptor (beta chain) was sequenced in a study of CD8 T cells in Susac syndrome. An amount of RNA that ranged from 0.5 to 1 ug was reverse transcribed with random hexamers. TCRdb itself ran the immunoSEQ multiplex PCR reads through MiXCR, one entry per CDR3 protein. The sample holds more than 150,000 distinct CDR3 sequences; roughly 95% are singletons and the top ten take about 0.12%. TCR beta sequences were obtained from blood CD8+ and CD4+ T cells. Negative isolation yielded CD8+ and CD4+ T cells; FACS enriched TEMRA cells. Germline CDR1 SGHTA, CDR2 FQGNSA. This CDR3 region has 13 residues. J was trimmed by 3 bases and V by 7 bases; bases with no gene match: 4.

The origin of this receptor is a human donor with Susac syndrome. The sample was CD4+ T cells from PBMCs. The chain carries TRBV7-2 and TRBJ1-1, with 8 bases matching TRBD1. In DNA form, the CDR3 reads TGTGCCAGCAATACAGGGGGGGACACTGAAGCTTTCTTT. As protein: CASNTGGDTEAFF.